A selection of T cell receptor beta chains follows, all from one sample in a study of blood T cell repertoires in COVID-19. The protocol was immunoSEQ multiplex PCR, while the TCRdb copy is restricted to in-frame clones and leaves out a portion. The data hold 300,000 or so clones, with 75% to 90% observed a single time. The sample was peripheral blood. These receptors were collected from a woman aged 40 to 50 with acute or convalescent COVID-19. CDR3s leave out the opening cysteine and the closing phenylalanine or tryptophan. Fields, in order: J gene, V gene, CDR3 protein.

>TRBJ1-1|TRBV3-1/TRBV3-2
ASSQPGQNTEAF
>TRBJ2-1|TRBV13
ASSGGARYNEQF
>TRBJ1-2|TRBV6-5
ASIPGTDYGYT
>TRBJ2-1|TRBV2
ASSSLAYNEQF
>TRBJ2-3|TRBV6-5
ASKRDRSTDTQY
>TRBJ1-2|TRBV7-9
ASSLVTVANYGYT
>TRBJ2-1|TRBV9
ASSVTTDSNEQF
>TRBJ1-2|TRBV3-1/TRBV3-2
ASRTSGQGPVGYT
>TRBJ1-3|TRBV29-1
SVEEGTVRGNTIY
>TRBJ2-6|TRBV27
ASSLDRGVPGANVLT
>TRBJ1-5|TRBV27
ASSLFGQGAIAYQPQH
>TRBJ1-1|TRBV7-9
ASSPRDRGHTEAF
>TRBJ1-1|TRBV12-5
ASGLGGAEAF
>TRBJ1-3|TRBV9
ASSVEGQTGNTIY
>TRBJ1-1|TRBV20-1
SASRGPGNTEAF
>TRBJ1-6|TRBV12-5
ASGNGHYNSPLH
>TRBJ2-3|TRBV2
ASTWGRGVTDTQY
>TRBJ2-1|TRBV3-1/TRBV3-2
AIKSTGENEQF
>TRBJ1-2|TRBV18
ASSPRQGMDGYT
>TRBJ2-2|TRBV4-1
ASSPYGLAGTGELF
>TRBJ1-1|TRBV28
ASLGQPNLGAF
>TRBJ2-2|TRBV14
ASSHPGLSARELF
>TRBJ2-2|TRBV7-3
ASSLPGRTGELF
>TRBJ2-2|TRBV5-4
ASSGNPTSRELF
>TRBJ1-4|TRBV7-9
ASSFPSGNGGEKLF
>TRBJ1-2|TRBV10-3
AIKGTEGAGYT
>TRBJ1-1|TRBV19
ASSPRQGNTEAF
>TRBJ2-3|TRBV7-3
ASSLTIQTDTQY
>TRBJ2-1|TRBV19
ASSITGQGINEQF
>TRBJ2-2|TRBV6-5
ASSRGAGGAGELF
>TRBJ2-4|TRBV25-1
ASSPGAGGAKNIQY
>TRBJ1-2|TRBV9
ASSGVRTGGFDYGYT
>TRBJ1-4|TRBV5-6
ASSYGTGATNEKLF
>TRBJ2-2|TRBV6-5
ASSPRTANTGELF
>TRBJ1-1|TRBV11-2
ASSLGGSGGRDTEAF
>TRBJ1-2|TRBV18
ASSLDRDYGYT
>TRBJ2-5|TRBV27
ASSRRLAGRLYQETQY
>TRBJ2-2|TRBV27
ASSRGGPGELF
>TRBJ1-2|TRBV5-1
ASSPDRLYGYT
>TRBJ1-2|TRBV5-5
ASSLDWGPRGDDGYT